The 25 T cell receptor beta chains reported below all come from one sample, sequenced in a study of T cells in Graves' hyperthyroidism and ophthalmopathy. RNA transcripts served as the template for amplifying TCR beta CDR3 regions. HTBI primers were the set used in a first-round RT-PCR of the TCR CDR3. Each CDR3 protein is one row after TCRdb ran MiXCR on the multiplex PCR reads. This table holds about 130,000 distinct CDR3 sequences, roughly a fifth found once. Material: blood. All receptors derive from a woman between 45 and 65 years old with Graves' hyperthyroidism that later progressed to Graves' ophthalmopathy.

This clonotype was counted only a few times. The rearrangement links TRBV5-4 to TRBJ2-1; D is uncertain. The CDR3 extends over 13 amino acids. Trimming removed 1 base at V and 5 bases at J, with 7 bases between. Per the germline V gene, CDR1 is SGHNT and CDR2 is YYREEE (reference sequence). CDR3 DNA: TGTGCCAGCAGCTTGAGATCGAACAATGAGCAGTTCTTC. It specifies CASSLRSNNEQFF.

J is TRBJ1-2 and V is TRBV6-1; 7 bases are a match to TRBD1. CDR3 length equals 15 residues. The V and J ends lost 6 bases and 4 bases, in that order; junction bases with no gene match: 11. CDR1 is MNHNS, CDR2 SASEGT, per germline. The CDR3 sequence is CASRQTQGGGYGYTF. CDR3 DNA sequence: TGTGCCAGCAGACAAACGCAGGGGGGCGGCTATGGCTACACCTTC.

This clonotype was counted at least ten times. The chain uses TRBV7-9 and TRBJ2-3, with 14 nucleotides matching TRBD2. The CDR3 has 17 residues. CDR1 and CDR2 (germline): SEHNR, FQNEAQ (reference sequence). Trimming at V came to 0 bases and at J to 6 bases, leaving 5 bases not matched to a gene. CDR3 DNA sequence: TGTGCCAGCAGCTTAGCGCTCGGGACTAGCGGGAGCGATACGCAGTATTTT. Amino acid sequence: CASSLALGTSGSDTQYF.

The chain is built from TRBV5-4 and TRBJ2-7; no clear D. The CDR3 is 13 amino acids. The V end was cut by 1 base, the J end by 5 bases, with 10 bases between. Germline V gene data show CDR1 as SGHNT and CDR2 as YYREEE (reference sequence). In DNA form, the CDR3 reads TGTGCCAGCAGCTTGTGGGATAGGGACGAGCAGTACTTC. Its translation is CASSLWDRDEQYF.

The CDR3 nucleotides read TGTGCCAGCAGTACGGACAGGGTTTGGTATGGCTACACCTTC. It translates to CASSTDRVWYGYTF. The rearrangement uses TRBV12-3 or TRBV12-4 and TRBJ1-2; 8 bases align to TRBD1. This CDR3 region has 14 residues. V trimming: 5 bases; J trimming: 5 bases; junction bases outside the gene matches: 7.

On this clonotype itself: One base away lies a much larger clone, so this may be a sequencing read error. This rearrangement joins TRBV6-5 to TRBJ2-7, with D unresolved. In germline, CDR1 is MNHEY, CDR2 SVGAGI. Trimming took off 2 bases at V and 9 bases at J, with 8 bases between the two ends. The CDR3 is 11 amino acids. The CDR3 spells CASSYPDGQYF. CDR3 DNA sequence: TGTGCCAGCAGTTACCCGGACGGGCAGTACTTC.

The genes are TRBV12-3 or TRBV12-4 and TRBJ2-5, with 8 bases matching TRBD1. The V and J ends lost 7 bases and 5 bases, in that order; junction bases with no gene match: 9. The CDR3 length is 14 residues. In DNA, the CDR3 is TGTGCCAGCACCCAATTCGACAGGGGCGAGACCCAGTACTTC. Protein product: CASTQFDRGETQYF.

Details on this clonotype: One base away lies a much larger clone, so this may be a sequencing read error. This chain links TRBV7-9 with TRBJ2-7; D could derive from TRBD1 or TRBD2 (5 bases each). The J call may be in error: the DNA end matches TRBJ2-1 better. From germline, CDR1 is SEHNR and CDR2 FQNEAQ (reference sequence). This CDR3 comprises 13 residues. The CDR3 DNA sequence: TGTGCCAGCAGCTCCGGGGCATCCTACGAGCAGTTCTTC. Translation: CASSSGASYEQFF.

This clonotype showed up just a few times. An end of the junction differs from the germline gene, which may be a read error. This chain uses TRBV7-8 with TRBJ2-2; D uncertain. Germline loops: CDR1 SGHVS, CDR2 FQNEAQ. The CDR3 length is 14 residues. CDR3 nucleotides: TGTGCCAGCACCTTAACAGCGAACACCGGGGAGCTGTTTTTT. It yields the protein CASTLTANTGELFF.

This clonotype was detected ten times or more. The rearrangement links TRBV2 to TRBJ1-5, with a weak D call TRBD1 (5 bases). V lost 3 bases to trimming and J lost 3 bases, with 9 bases between them. The CDR3 is made up of 14 amino acids. Germline V lookup: CDR1 SNHLY, CDR2 FYNNEI. DNA for the CDR3: TGTGCCAGCAGTGAGGGGGATCACAATCAGCCCCAGCATTTT. Translated, it gives CASSEGDHNQPQHF.

The chain couples TRBV27 to TRBJ2-7, with D tentatively TRBD2 (6 bases). Germline V gene data show CDR1 as MNHEY and CDR2 as SMNVEV (reference sequence). The CDR3 runs to 16 residues. Trimming took 8 bases from V and 0 from J, leaving 20 bases between them. The chain's CDR3 is CASPHGGLATSYEQYF. DNA of the CDR3: TGTGCCAGCCCCCACGGTGGTCTAGCGACCTCCTACGAGCAGTACTTC.

The sample holds a few counts of this clonotype. The J gene is TRBJ1-5, the V gene TRBV20-1, with unresolved D. The V gene lost 3 bases and the J gene lost 7 bases, with 10 bases spanning the gap. CDR1 is DFQATT and CDR2 is SNEGSKA in the germline V gene (reference sequence). The CDR3 is made up of 12 amino acids. The CDR3 protein is CSASSPRQPQHF. For the CDR3, the DNA is TGCAGTGCTAGTAGCCCGAGGCAGCCCCAGCATTTT.

This clonotype has at least ten counts. CDR3 protein: CATSGNAPGQGHNEQFF. For the CDR3, the DNA is TGTGCCACCAGTGGCAACGCGCCGGGACAGGGTCACAATGAGCAGTTCTTC. The chain has TRBV24-1 and TRBJ2-1; 9 bases map to TRBD1. The V and J ends lost 5 bases and 5 bases, in that order; junction bases with no gene match: 12. Germline loops: CDR1 KGHDR, CDR2 SFDVKD. The CDR3 covers 17 residues.

This clonotype occurred many times. The rearrangement uses TRBV28 and TRBJ1-5; a weak D match, TRBD1 (5 bases). This CDR3 contains 14 residues. V gave up 3 bases and J gave up 1 base, with 7 bases separating them. Per the germline V gene, CDR1 is MDHEN and CDR2 is SYDVKM. CDR3: CASSFRTSNQPQHF. In DNA, the CDR3 is TGTGCCAGCAGTTTTAGGACAAGCAATCAGCCCCAGCATTTT.

The chain has TRBV24-1 and TRBJ1-1; D uncertain. Germline values: CDR1 KGHDR, CDR2 SFDVKD. Trimming cost V 8 bases and J 10 bases, with 4 bases left between them. The CDR3 contains 8 residues. CDR3 loop: CATKGAFF. The CDR3 region has the DNA TGTGCCACCAAGGGAGCTTTCTTT.

This rearrangement joins TRBV4-2 to TRBJ1-2; D remains ambiguous. Germline assignment: CDR1 LGHNA and CDR2 YNFKEQ. This CDR3 region has 13 residues. V lost 3 bases and J lost 1, with 6 bases in between. The CDR3 sequence is CASSHGINYGYTF. DNA of the CDR3: TGTGCCAGCAGCCACGGGATTAACTATGGCTACACCTTC.

V gene TRBV4-2 combines with J gene TRBJ2-7, with 9 bases identical to TRBD2. With V trimmed by 0 bases and J by 5 bases, 8 bases remained unmatched. CDR1 is LGHNA and CDR2 is YNFKEQ in the germline V gene. This CDR3 is 16 amino acids long. In DNA form, the CDR3 reads TGTGCCAGCAGCCAAGATCTCGATAGCGGGAGAGACGAGCAGTACTTC. It yields the protein CASSQDLDSGRDEQYF.

The chain carries TRBV28 and TRBJ2-7, with TRBD1 as a possible D gene (5 bases). This CDR3 is 12 amino acids long. V lost 2 bases and J 6 bases, leaving 8 bases between the germline ends. CDR1 is MDHEN, CDR2 SYDVKM, per germline. The CDR3 sequence is CASSLQGREQYF. DNA of the CDR3: TGTGCCAGCAGTTTACAGGGTCGCGAGCAGTACTTC.

This clonotype has at least ten counts. V and J are TRBV18 and TRBJ2-7; D unresolved. Between the trimmed V and J ends, which lost 4 bases and 2 bases, there was a span of 9 bases. Germline assignment: CDR1 KGHSH and CDR2 LQKENI. CDR3 size: 13 residues. In DNA, the CDR3 is TGTGCCAGCTCACGCCACAAAGCCTACGAGCAGTACTTC. Protein: CASSRHKAYEQYF.

This clonotype occurred a few times. The V call is TRBV11-2, the J call TRBJ2-2; D is possibly TRBD2 (5 bases). This CDR3 comprises 15 residues. Trimming cost V 4 bases and J 6 bases, with 15 bases left between them. CDR1 and CDR2 from the germline V gene are SGHAT and FQNNGV. The CDR3 DNA follows: TGTGCCAGCAGCTCTCGAGCGGTCCGGGCCGGGGAGCTGTTTTTT. It codes for CASSSRAVRAGELFF. The whole variable domain, remainder taken from reference TRBV11-2 and TRBJ2-2, is EAGVAQSPRYKIIEKRQSVAFWCNPISGHATLYWYQQILGQGPKLLIQFQNNGVVDDSQLPKDRFSAERLKGVDSTLKIQPAKLEDSAVYLCASSSRAVRAGELFFGEGSRLTVL.

This clonotype was seen many times. This chain joins TRBV29-1 and TRBJ1-2; tentative D call: TRBD1 (6 bases). Germline loops: CDR1 SQVTM, CDR2 ANQGSEA. The CDR3 sequence is 13 residues long. V shed 4 bases and J shed 2 bases, with 11 bases lying between them. This CDR3 reads CSVANTGNYGYTF. CDR3 sequence (DNA): TGCAGCGTTGCCAACACAGGGAACTATGGCTACACCTTC.

The rearrangement links TRBV12-3 or TRBV12-4 to TRBJ2-2, with 7 bases matching TRBD2. CDR3 length equals 13 residues. Germline trimming cut 7 bases from V and 3 bases from J; bases unmatched to any gene: 2. The CDR3 region is CASTGGYTGELFF. The CDR3 DNA reads TGTGCCAGCACCGGGGGGTACACCGGGGAGCTGTTTTTT.

This clonotype has a count of ten or more. The V gene is TRBV20-1, the J gene TRBJ2-3; D gene ambiguous. The germline gives CDR1 DFQATT, CDR2 SNEGSKA (reference sequence). This CDR3 spans 12 amino acids. The ends were cut back, 6 bases at V and 4 bases at J, with 11 bases in the middle. The CDR3 DNA is TGCAGTGCCCGTGGTACAGCAGATACGCAGTATTTT. Translating it yields CSARGTADTQYF.

This clonotype was seen many times. The CDR3 protein is CAIAEGKYEQYF. The CDR3 coding sequence is TGTGCCATCGCCGAGGGAAAATACGAGCAGTACTTC. This chain uses TRBV10-3 with TRBJ2-7, with a possible D match to TRBD2 (5 bases). Germline values: CDR1 ENHRY, CDR2 SYGVKD. Trimming removed 8 bases at V and 4 bases at J, with 12 bases between. There are 12 residues in the CDR3.

This clonotype was seen repeatedly, ten times or more. The chain carries TRBV7-2 and TRBJ1-1, with 7 bases that match TRBD1. CDR3 length equals 14 residues. The V gene end was trimmed by 4 bases and the J gene end by 1 base; junction bases not matched to a gene: 3. The germline V gene encodes CDR1 SGHTA and CDR2 FQGNSA. CDR3 nucleotides: TGTGCCAGCAGCTCAAGGACAGGGAACACTGAAGCTTTCTTT. Amino acid sequence: CASSSRTGNTEAFF.